These 23 T cell receptor beta chains were all obtained from the same sample, sequenced in a study of cytomegalovirus exposure and HLA in healthy donors. Primers included in the PCR were 60 Vbeta and 13 Jbeta primers. The table came from immunoSEQ multiplex PCR; TCRdb's copy has only in-frame clones and leaves some out. The data hold fewer than 85,000 clones, with 80% to 90% observed a single time. The sequenced sample was PBMCs. The receptors shown here come from a man in his 70s in good health and CMV-seropositive.

This clone was picked up a small number of times. This chain uses TRBV6-1 with TRBJ2-3, with a tentative D call TRBD2 (6 bases). The CDR3 totals 16 residues. Trimming shortened V by 1 base and J by 4 bases, and 15 bases separated the two germline ends. Germline V gene sequence: CDR1 MNHNS, CDR2 SASEGT. The CDR3, as DNA: TGTGCCAGCAGTGAAGAGGGTTGGCTAGCGTCAGATACGCAGTATTTT. Protein product: CASSEEGWLASDTQYF.

The chain combines TRBV4-3 with TRBJ2-7; 10 bases line up with TRBD2. The CDR3 is 16 residues long. Germline lookup yields CDR1 LGHNA and CDR2 YSLEER. V gave up 0 bases and J gave up 6 bases; unmatched junction bases: 8. The CDR3 spells CASSQDYTAGGVEQYF. CDR3 nucleotides: TGCGCCAGCAGCCAAGACTATACAGCGGGGGGGGTCGAGCAGTACTTC.

This rearrangement joins TRBV28 to TRBJ2-1; 8 nucleotides line up with TRBD1. V dropped 4 bases and J dropped 9; count of bases not matched to a gene: 5. Germline lookup yields CDR1 MDHEN and CDR2 SYDVKM. There are 13 residues in the CDR3. Here the CDR3 DNA reads TGTGCCAGCAGTTCAGGGGGCTTAGTTGAGCAGTTCTTC. Protein product: CASSSGGLVEQFF.

This chain links TRBV5-8 with TRBJ1-5; tentative D call: TRBD1 (6 bases). This CDR3 region has 16 residues. From germline, CDR1 is SGHTS and CDR2 YDEGEE. The V end was cut by 4 bases, the J end by 5 bases, with 19 bases between. The CDR3: CASSVRDTTRDQPQHF. In nucleotides, the CDR3 is TGTGCCAGCAGCGTAAGGGACACGACTCGGGATCAGCCCCAGCATTTT.

V and J are TRBV6-5 and TRBJ1-4; TRBD1 is a possible D gene (5 bases). The CDR3 has 14 residues. Trimming shortened V by 4 bases and J by 5 bases, and 11 bases separated the two germline ends. Per germline, CDR1 MNHEY and CDR2 SVGAGI. CDR3 loop: CASSSGRGNEKLFF. The CDR3 nucleotides read TGTGCCAGCAGTTCGGGGAGGGGAAATGAAAAACTGTTTTTT.

This chain connects TRBV27 to TRBJ1-1; TRBD1 aligns across 8 bases. The V gene end was trimmed by 2 bases and the J gene end by 11 bases; junction bases not matched to a gene: 7. Germline V gene sequence: CDR1 MNHEY, CDR2 SMNVEV (reference sequence). This CDR3 has 13 residues. The CDR3, as DNA: TGTGCCAGCAGTTTAACAGGGGGGGTGACGGCTTTCTTT. It is translated as CASSLTGGVTAFF.

The count of this clone is one. DNA for the CDR3: TGTGCCAGCAGCTTGGGGGGGACAGGGGGCGCTAAATACTTC. It encodes CASSLGGTGGAKYF. This chain uses TRBV7-6 with TRBJ2-7, with 12 bases fitting TRBD1. Per germline, CDR1 SGHVS and CDR2 FNYEAQ. V shed 3 bases, J shed 13 bases, and the junction held 10 bases outside the gene matches. The CDR3 has 14 residues.

The chain uses TRBV6-1 and TRBJ2-1; possibly TRBD1 for D (6 bases). Germline values: CDR1 MNHNS, CDR2 SASEGT. V gave up 0 bases and J gave up 15 bases, with 18 bases separating them. The CDR3 is 14 amino acids. CDR3 in amino acids: CASSEAHRSRGMFF. The CDR3 DNA is TGTGCCAGCAGTGAAGCGCACCGCTCGAGGGGGATGTTCTTC.

This sequence joins TRBV2 and TRBJ2-2, with TRBD2 matching 9 bases. The CDR3 length is 14 residues. Unmatched junction bases numbered 6, after V lost 7 bases and J lost 6 bases. The germline V gene has CDR1 SNHLY and CDR2 FYNNEI. Here the CDR3 reads CASISGRTPGELFF. The CDR3 nucleotides read TGTGCCAGCATCAGCGGGAGGACGCCCGGGGAGCTGTTTTTT.

This rearrangement joins TRBV11-1 to TRBJ2-7; perhaps TRBD1 as D (6 bases). Germline assignment: CDR1 SGHAT and CDR2 FQDESV (reference sequence). This CDR3 has 16 amino acids. The ends were cut back, 5 bases at V and 0 bases at J, with 17 bases in the middle. CDR3 region: CASSDRDTQNSYEQYF. The CDR3 bases are TGTGCCAGCAGCGACCGGGACACCCAAAACTCCTACGAGCAGTACTTC. Together with reference TRBV11-1 and TRBJ2-7, the CDR3 gives the full variable domain: EAEVAQSPRYKITEKSQAVAFWCDPISGHATLYWYRQILGQGPELLVQFQDESVVDDSQLPKDRFSAERLKGVDSTLKIQPAELGDSAMYLCASSDRDTQNSYEQYFGPGTRLTVT.

The chain couples TRBV15 to TRBJ1-4; 9 positions agree with TRBD1. Losses at the gene ends were 1 base for V and 5 bases for J; bases not matched to a gene: 2. Per germline, CDR1 LNHNV and CDR2 YYDKDF (reference sequence). This CDR3 spans 15 amino acids. The DNA for the CDR3 is TGTGCCACCAGCAGAGTGGACAGGGGAAATGAAAAACTGTTTTTT. This translates into CATSRVDRGNEKLFF.

The chain links TRBV7-2 to TRBJ1-1; D not resolved. This CDR3 region has 14 residues. CDR1 and CDR2 from the germline V gene are SGHTA and FQGNSA. V lost 1 base, J lost 4 bases, and 10 bases lay in between. The DNA for the CDR3 is TGTGCCAGCAGCTTAGTATTCAGTTCCACTGAAGCTTTCTTT. Translating it yields CASSLVFSSTEAFF.

The chain carries TRBV7-7 and TRBJ2-5, with 8 positions matching TRBD1. Germline V gene data show CDR1 as SSHAT and CDR2 as FNYEAQ (reference sequence). With 5 bases clipped from V and 5 bases from J, the junction kept 10 bases outside the gene matches. This CDR3 has 15 amino acids. The CDR3 DNA is TGTGCCAGCAGCACGCGACAGGGGCTTGGGGAGACCCAGTACTTC. Amino acids: CASSTRQGLGETQYF.

This chain connects TRBV6-4 to TRBJ2-2; D gene uncertain. The CDR3 runs to 15 residues. Looked up from germline, CDR1 is MRHNA and CDR2 is SNTAGT. V shed 4 bases and J shed 9 bases, with 18 bases lying between them. For the CDR3, the DNA is TGTGCCAGCAGTGCTCCCCCATTTGGAGTCTGGGAGCTGTTTTTT. This sequence encodes CASSAPPFGVWELFF.

In this sample, this clone turned up once. V usage is TRBV5-1 and J usage is TRBJ1-2; 7 nucleotides match TRBD1. Germline CDR1 SGHRS, CDR2 YFSETQ. J lost 2 bases, V lost 2 bases, and 0 bases had no gene match. CDR3 length equals 13 residues. CDR3 amino acids: CASSLQGNYGYTF. CDR3 nucleotide sequence: TGCGCCAGCAGCTTACAGGGGAACTATGGCTACACCTTC.

The chain joins TRBV29-1 to TRBJ2-5; weak D call: TRBD1 (5 bases). CDR1 and CDR2 (germline): SQVTM, ANQGSEA. This CDR3 region has 13 residues. The V end lost 4 bases, the J end lost 3 bases, and 12 bases lay between the germline ends. The CDR3 spells CSVGKGFKETQYF. The DNA for the CDR3 is TGCAGCGTTGGTAAGGGGTTTAAAGAGACCCAGTACTTC.

The gene calls are TRBV14 and TRBJ2-7; the D is unclear. V was pared by 1 base and J by 3 bases, with 10 bases between. Germline values: CDR1 SGHDN, CDR2 FVKESK. The CDR3 length is 14 residues. The CDR3 spells CASSQVPRNYEQYF. The CDR3, as DNA: TGTGCCAGCAGCCAAGTTCCCAGAAACTACGAGCAGTACTTC.

This clone was recorded a few times. This chain joins TRBV4-2 and TRBJ1-4; maybe TRBD1 (6 bases). Germline CDR1 is LGHNA and CDR2 is YNFKEQ. V lost 2 bases, J lost 17 bases, and 18 bases lay in between. The CDR3 is made up of 13 amino acids. CDR3 residues: CASSQPQQGWVFF. The CDR3, as DNA: TGTGCCAGCAGCCAACCCCAACAGGGTTGGGTTTTTTTT.

This clone is a singleton in its sample. The chain recombines TRBV4-3 with TRBJ2-5; tentatively, D is TRBD2 (5 bases). The J call is uncertain, as TRBJ2-7 better fits the DNA end. The CDR3 is made up of 15 amino acids. The germline V gene has CDR1 LGHNA and CDR2 YSLEER. The CDR3 sequence is CASSPDRGWNGEQYF. The CDR3 nucleotides are TGCGCCAGCAGCCCCGACCGAGGGTGGAACGGCGAGCAGTACTTC.

This clone was counted a few times. The genes are TRBV6-5 and TRBJ1-4, with 7 bases matching TRBD1. From germline, CDR1 is MNHEY and CDR2 SVGAGI. Unmatched junction bases numbered 2, after V lost 6 bases and J lost 10 bases. The CDR3 has 11 amino acids. Here the CDR3 reads CASRTGRKLFF. CDR3 DNA: TGTGCCAGCAGGACAGGGAGAAAACTGTTTTTT.

The V call is TRBV28, the J call TRBJ2-7, with TRBD2 matching 8 bases. CDR1 MDHEN and CDR2 SYDVKM come from the germline V gene. The V segment lost 4 bases and the J segment 0 bases; nucleotides outside the gene matches: 5. This CDR3 has 15 residues. The CDR3 sequence: CASSSSGRSSYEQYF. CDR3 DNA: TGTGCCAGCAGTTCTAGCGGGCGAAGCTCCTACGAGCAGTACTTC.

The rearrangement uses TRBV14 and TRBJ1-2; 7 bases agree with TRBD1. The CDR3 has 14 amino acids. Germline values: CDR1 SGHDN, CDR2 FVKESK. V lost 4 bases to trimming and J lost 7 bases; unmatched junction nucleotides: 9. CDR3 loop: CASSPYDRAGGYTF. CDR3 DNA sequence: TGTGCCAGCAGCCCGTATGACAGGGCGGGTGGCTACACCTTC.

This chain joins TRBV9 and TRBJ2-5, with D unresolved. The CDR3 runs 14 residues. The germline CDR1 and CDR2 sequences are SGDLS and YYNGEE. Trimming stripped 4 bases from V and 5 bases from J, with 15 bases between. The CDR3 region is CASSPRMPDETQYF. As DNA, the CDR3 is TGTGCCAGCAGCCCCCGTATGCCAGATGAGACCCAGTACTTC. The full variable domain, rest sourced from reference TRBV9 and TRBJ2-5, is DSGVTQTPKHLITATGQRVTLRCSPRSGDLSVYWYQQSLDQGLQFLIQYYNGEERAKGNILERFSAQQFPDLHSELNLSSLELGDSALYFCASSPRMPDETQYFGPGTRLLVL.